These 14 T cell receptor beta chains share one sample of origin, sequenced in a study of molecular identifiers for immune sequencing clone quantification. TCRdb fed the PCR reads into MiXCR, producing one record per CDR3 protein. The repertoire holds hundreds of thousands of distinct CDR3 sequences, roughly 23% seen once, with around 0.78% in the top ten. Specimen: naive CD8+ T cells from blood, with Jurkat cell RNA spiked in. Subset defined: FACS-sorted CD8+CD4-CCR7+CD45RA+ naive T cells. These TCRs come from a human donor in good health. Some libraries in this study had Jurkat cell RNA spiked in.

This clonotype was seen repeatedly, ten times or more. The chain has TRBV23-1 and TRBJ2-4; 10 positions agree with TRBD1. TRBV23-1 is an ORF, and what it does is uncertain. CDR3 length: 16 residues. With V trimmed by 2 bases and J by 3 bases, 4 bases remained unmatched. The CDR3 bases are TGCGCCAGCAGTCAAGGACAGGGGGACGGCAAAAACATTCAGTACTTC. Protein: CASSQGQGDGKNIQYF.

This clonotype was counted ten times or more. The chain uses TRBV20-1 and TRBJ2-3; 10 bases map to TRBD2. Per germline, CDR1 DFQATT and CDR2 SNEGSKA (reference sequence). Trimming cost V 1 base and J 3 bases; bases outside gene matches: 4. The CDR3 is 15 residues long. The CDR3 coding sequence is TGCAGTGCTAGAGTCCTAGCGGGAGTTACAGATACGCAGTATTTT. Its protein product is CSARVLAGVTDTQYF.

The chain combines TRBV20-1 with TRBJ2-1; D is unresolved. The CDR3 extends over 12 amino acids. Per germline, CDR1 DFQATT and CDR2 SNEGSKA (reference sequence). V lost 0 bases and J 9 bases, leaving 9 bases between the germline ends. CDR3 nucleotides: TGCAGTGCTAGAGAGGGCATGCCTGAGCAGTTCTTC. It encodes CSAREGMPEQFF.

This clonotype was picked up many times. V usage is TRBV28 and J usage is TRBJ2-5; D is possibly TRBD2 (6 bases). From germline, CDR1 is MDHEN and CDR2 SYDVKM. The length of the CDR3 is 13 residues. Between the trimmed V and J ends, which lost 8 bases and 2 bases, there was a span of 12 bases. DNA for the CDR3: TGTGCCAGCGGGCCGACTAGACAAGAGACCCAGTACTTC. It yields the protein CASGPTRQETQYF.

The rearrangement joins TRBV4-3 to TRBJ2-7; a possible D gene is TRBD1 (6 bases). This CDR3 has 16 amino acids. V lost 0 bases and J lost 5, with 17 bases in between. Per the germline V gene, CDR1 is LGHNA and CDR2 is YSLEER. CDR3 bases: TGCGCCAGCAGCCAAGATCTCGCAAGGGGGTCCAACGAGCAGTACTTC. As protein: CASSQDLARGSNEQYF.

A few counts support this clonotype. CDR3: CAAGQGNTGELFF. CDR3 bases: TGTGCCGCGGGACAGGGGAACACCGGGGAGCTGTTTTTT. The rearrangement links TRBV24-1 to TRBJ2-2, with 9 bases identical to TRBD1. CDR1 and CDR2 from the germline V gene are KGHDR and SFDVKD. The CDR3 runs to 13 residues. V lost 12 bases to trimming and J lost 1 base; unmatched junction nucleotides: 2.

This clonotype was detected ten times or more. The rearrangement uses TRBV7-2 and TRBJ2-5; 9 nucleotides match TRBD2. V lost 5 bases, J lost 5 bases, and 9 bases stayed unmatched. Germline assignment: CDR1 SGHTA and CDR2 FQGNSA. This CDR3 region has 15 residues. This CDR3 is CASSPLTGLAETQYF. The CDR3 bases are TGTGCCAGCAGCCCCCTTACGGGACTAGCTGAGACCCAGTACTTC.

This chain links TRBV7-6 with TRBJ1-1; 12 nucleotides match TRBD1. CDR1 and CDR2 from the germline V gene are SGHVS and FNYEAQ. The CDR3 loop spans 18 amino acids. V trimming: 0 bases; J trimming: 1 base; junction bases outside the gene matches: 6. Written as DNA, the CDR3 is TGTGCCAGCAGCTTAGCGATAGGGACAGGGGGCGAGAACACTGAAGCTTTCTTT. Encoded protein: CASSLAIGTGGENTEAFF.

Only a few counts were recorded for this clonotype. The chain links TRBV7-9 to TRBJ1-2, with a weak D call TRBD1 (5 bases). Germline lookup yields CDR1 SEHNR and CDR2 FQNEAQ (reference sequence). The V and J ends lost 5 bases and 4 bases respectively, with 14 bases between them. CDR3 size: 14 residues. CDR3 DNA sequence: TGTGCCAGCAGCGCCTCGACAGAGAGCTATGGCTACACCTTC. Encoded protein: CASSASTESYGYTF.

Notes on this clonotype: Being one base from a much bigger clone, this may be a read error. V and J are TRBV7-3 and TRBJ2-7, with 11 nucleotides matching TRBD2. Germline V gene lookup returns CDR1 SGHTA and CDR2 FQGTGA. The CDR3 spans 14 residues. The CDR3 protein is CASSKRLAGPEQHF. CDR3 nucleotide sequence: TGTGCCAGCAGCAAACGACTAGCGGGACCCGAGCAGCACTTC.

The rearrangement uses TRBV20-1 and TRBJ2-7, with D possibly being TRBD1 or TRBD2 (5 bases each). The CDR3 is 16 amino acids. Germline V gives CDR1 DFQATT, CDR2 SNEGSKA (reference sequence). V lost 2 bases, J lost 1 base, and 18 bases lay in between. Here the CDR3 reads CSARNGVQGYSYEQYF. The CDR3, as DNA: TGCAGTGCTAGAAACGGGGTGCAGGGATATTCCTACGAGCAGTACTTC.

This clonotype was seen repeatedly, ten times or more. This chain connects TRBV6-2 or TRBV6-3 to TRBJ1-1, with D possibly TRBD1 on 6 matching bases. Germline assignment: CDR1 MNHEY and CDR2 SVGEGT. Trimming removed 6 bases from V and 1 base from J, with 9 bases in between. The CDR3 contains 13 residues. The DNA of the CDR3 is TGTGCCAGCAGAAGACAGGAGAACACTGAAGCTTTCTTT. Amino acids: CASRRQENTEAFF.

This sequence joins TRBV7-2 and TRBJ2-3; D is perhaps TRBD1 or TRBD2 (7 bases each). CDR3 length: 14 residues. Germline V gene data show CDR1 as SGHTA and CDR2 as FQGNSA. Trimming cost V 2 bases and J 15 bases, with 21 bases left between them. The CDR3 coding sequence is TGTGCCAGCAGCTTACTGGGGGGGACAGATACCCACTATTTT. It codes for CASSLLGGTDTHYF.

This clonotype has ten or more counts. This chain uses TRBV5-1 with TRBJ1-1; D is ambiguous. Germline CDR1 and CDR2: SGHRS and YFSETQ. V lost 5 bases and J lost 1, with 9 bases in between. CDR3 size: 13 residues. As DNA, the CDR3 is TGCGCCAGCAGATGGGCAGGGAACACTGAAGCTTTCTTT. Encoded protein: CASRWAGNTEAFF.